The rows below give T cell receptor beta chains drawn from one sample of a study of T cells in Graves' hyperthyroidism and ophthalmopathy. TCRdb fed the multiplex PCR reads into MiXCR, producing one record per CDR3 protein. This repertoire shows some 550,000 distinct CDR3 sequences, about a sixth found once; its top ten account for approximately 3.5%. The sample was blood. Receptors originate from a woman aged 40 to 55 with Graves' ophthalmopathy. Each CDR3 is given with its conserved first and last residue. D genes are given only for firm matches. Clone size, where shown, is once, few, many, or a class for clones that have expanded.

many	TRBV20-1	TRBJ2-3	-	TGCAGTGCCAACCTCGGACCCGAGAGAGATACGCAGTATTTT	CSANLGPERDTQYF
many	TRBV10-3	TRBJ2-2	-	TGTGCCATCAGTGAGTCGATTCGGGTCGGTCACGGGGAGCTGTTTTTT	CAISESIRVGHGELFF
-	TRBV12-3/TRBV12-4	TRBJ2-2	TRBD2	TGTGCCAGCAGTTTGGCGGGTAGCGGGAGAGTAATCGGGGAGCTGTTTTTT	CASSLAGSGRVIGELFF
many	TRBV3-1	TRBJ1-5	-	TGTGCCAGCAGCCAAGGGGTTACTAATCAGCCCCAGCATTTT	CASSQGVTNQPQHF
few	TRBV20-1	TRBJ1-6	-	TGCAGTGCTATGGTAGATCGCTCCTATAATTCACCCCTCCACTTT	CSAMVDRSYNSPLHF
-	TRBV7-9	TRBJ2-7	-	TGTGCCAGCAGCTTCACAGGGCCTCCCTACGAGCAGTACTTC	CASSFTGPPYEQYF
few	TRBV4-1	TRBJ1-1	-	TGCGCCAGCAGCCAAGCGATGAAACAAACGAACACTGAAGCTTTCTTT	CASSQAMKQTNTEAFF
many	TRBV29-1	TRBJ2-7	-	TGCAGCGTGCGAGACAGGACGGGGTCCAACGAGCAGTACTTC	CSVRDRTGSNEQYF
many	TRBV2	TRBJ2-2	-	TGTGCCAGCAGCCGCTTCCTGCGGGAGCTGTTTTTT	CASSRFLRELFF
many	TRBV28	TRBJ2-2	-	TGTGCCAGCAGCCAATCTGGTTGGACCGGGGAGCTGTTTTTT	CASSQSGWTGELFF
-	TRBV7-9	TRBJ2-5	-	TGTGCCAGCAGCCGTCTGGCGGCTGGGGAGACCCAGTACTTC	CASSRLAAGETQYF
many	TRBV12-3/TRBV12-4	TRBJ2-1	TRBD2	TGTGCCAGCGCTTACGTAGCGGGAATCTACAATGAGCAGTTCTTC	CASAYVAGIYNEQFF
-	TRBV6-1	TRBJ2-1	-	TGTGCTAGCAGAGATTGGGACGGGAACTCCTACAATGAGCAGTTCTTC	CASRDWDGNSYNEQFF